This T cell receptor beta chain was recorded in a study of blood T cell repertoires in COVID-19 (TCRdb year 2020). For the study in its entirety: The collaborator samples originated in the United States, Italy and Spain and spanned the acute and convalescent phases of COVID-19. The material from the prospective study consisted of cDNA or gDNA derived from T cells, B-cell-depleted T cells, or PBMCs. The dataset comprised deeply sampled blood TCRbeta repertoires from subjects exposed to, actively infected with, or recovered from COVID-19. The repertoires were released in a freely available public database intended as a resource for research on the immune response to SARS-CoV-2. The samples were drawn from the first 160 participants of the ongoing ImmuneRACE study and from 950 to 1,500 subjects provided by 6 global collaborators. Nearly every sample came with metadata listing a de-identified subject ID, COVID-19 status, age in years and sex. Where available, HLA class I and class II types were taken from metadata supplied by the sample provider and were not determined by assay-based typing. The paper's findings and limits, for the study overall: The amount of clinical and demographic metadata varied by source and participant and was provided uncurated.

Regarding this clone: Which antigen it targets is not known. Per-nucleotide qualities are absent, and no much larger clonotype sits a single base away.

The immunoSEQ Assay, a bias-controlled multiplex PCR, was used to amplify TCRbeta CDR3 regions from genomic DNA. The published analysis was carried out like this. Within the assay, amplification of reference gene primers was used to estimate how many nucleated cells each sample contained. Sequence reads were collapsed and filtered to measure the absolute abundance of every unique TCRbeta CDR3 rearrangement. For each sample, productive Simpson clonality was calculated by taking the square root of Simpson's diversity index across productive rearrangements. The source is immuneACCESS, and TCRdb retained only in-frame sequences with V and J called. Part of the clones is not carried over; for the studies checked, unresolved V genes explain less than half of this, and the remainder is unexplained. The DNA was the basis for D and trimming; V, J and clone size are from that table. The sample table lists 200,000 or so clones, 80% to 90% of them with a count of one. The leading ten clones occupy 2.2% of the sample.

Collaborating institutions collected whole blood in K2EDTA tubes following their own protocols. For TCRbeta analysis, collaborators shipped samples as frozen whole blood, isolated PBMCs, or DNA extracted from either of those sample types. What was sequenced was peripheral blood. The sequence was collected from a woman between 45 and 60 years old with acute or convalescent COVID-19.

The DNA is as follows: TGTGCCAGCAGTTATGGGGGCGACTATGGCTACACCTTC. Translated, this is CASSYGGDYGYTF. Recombination linked TRBV6-6 to TRBJ1-2; the D region possibly corresponds to TRBD1 (6 bases align). The CDR1 and CDR2 encoded by the germline V gene (reference sequence) are MNHNY and SVGAGI. Between the V and J ends, shortened by 3 bases and 3 bases respectively, the junction contains 8 bases. Measured from the cysteine to the phenylalanine, the CDR3 is 13 residues long. Only the CDR3 DNA stays, 39 bases, in frame from base 1.